This TCR beta chain came from a study of long-term antiretroviral therapy in people with HIV. This clone was seen only a few times. The CDR3 consists of 16 residues. From germline, CDR1 is MNHEY and CDR2 SMNVEV (reference sequence). Unmatched junction bases numbered 1, after V lost 5 bases and J lost 1 base. At the survey level, the v3.0 immunoSEQ assay was run. The data were produced by immunoSEQ multiplex PCR, yet TCRdb's version contains in-frame clones alone and is incomplete. Among approximately 20,000 clones listed, about 88% were seen once. This material consisted of unsorted PBMCs, taken 0.6 years after starting antiretroviral therapy. This clonotype was obtained from a man aged 55-75 years with HIV. This chain uses TRBV27 with TRBJ2-2; 13 positions match TRBD2. As DNA, the CDR3 is TGTGCCAGCAGTCGACTAGCGGGAGGGAACACCGGGGAGCTGTTTTTT. Translated, it gives CASSRLAGGNTGELFF.